Presented here are 13 T cell receptor beta chains from one specimen sequenced in a study of T cells in Graves' hyperthyroidism and ophthalmopathy. The TCR beta CDR3 regions underwent amplification using RNA transcripts as the source. The primer set for the first-round RT-PCR of the TCR CDR3 was HTBI. TCRdb redid the calling of the multiplex PCR reads with MiXCR, one entry per CDR3 protein. The sample lists over 300,000 distinct CDR3 sequences, approximately 15% occurring once. Source material: blood. These receptors were collected from a woman aged 55-75 years with Graves' hyperthyroidism.

The sample holds a few counts of this clonotype. The V call is TRBV29-1, the J call TRBJ2-3; 9 nucleotides line up with TRBD2. Germline V CDR1 and CDR2: SQVTM, ANQGSEA. The CDR3 contains 17 residues. Trimming cost V 8 bases and J 6 bases; bases outside gene matches: 21. The CDR3 DNA reads as TGCAGCATTTTGACCCCCGGGACTAGCCCACCTGGGGATACGCAGTATTTT. As protein: CSILTPGTSPPGDTQYF.

The J gene is TRBJ2-7, the V gene TRBV6-1; D may be TRBD1 or TRBD2 (6 bases each). The length of the CDR3 is 15 residues. CDR1 is MNHNS and CDR2 is SASEGT in the germline V gene. The V end was cut by 2 bases, the J end by 3 bases, with 14 bases between. This chain's CDR3 is CASSEWGDTIYEQYF. CDR3 nucleotides: TGTGCCAGCAGTGAATGGGGGGACACCATCTACGAGCAGTACTTC.

This clonotype has a count of ten or more. The chain uses TRBV2 and TRBJ2-7; D gene unclear. The CDR3 is 14 amino acids. V lost 4 bases and J 6 bases, leaving 16 bases between the germline ends. The germline CDR1 and CDR2 sequences are SNHLY and FYNNEI. In DNA, the CDR3 is TGTGCCAGCAGTGTATCCGGCCCTCTGACCGAGCAGTACTTC. Translating it yields CASSVSGPLTEQYF.

A word on this clonotype: A junction boundary mismatches the germline segment, possibly from a read error. The gene calls are TRBV19 and TRBJ1-1; D gene ambiguous. Germline loops: CDR1 LNHDA, CDR2 SQIVND (reference sequence). The CDR3 loop spans 12 amino acids. The CDR3: CPLVLRNTEAFF. The DNA of the CDR3 is TGCCCTCTCGTCCTCAGGAACACTGAAGCTTTCTTT.

The genes are TRBV19 and TRBJ1-4; the D is unclear. There are 15 residues in the CDR3. The germline V and J ends were trimmed by 5 bases and 3 bases, with 13 bases remaining between them. Germline V gene lookup returns CDR1 LNHDA and CDR2 SQIVND (reference sequence). For the CDR3, the DNA is TGTGCCAGTAGTCGGCCTGGAGCGGCTAATGAAAAACTGTTTTTT. Translated, it gives CASSRPGAANEKLFF.

This clonotype appeared many times. The chain uses TRBV6-1 and TRBJ2-5, with a tentative D call TRBD2 (5 bases). V dropped 6 bases and J dropped 1 base, with 18 bases sitting between them. This CDR3 has 16 residues. The germline gives CDR1 MNHNS, CDR2 SASEGT. In nucleotides, the CDR3 is TGTGCCAGCAGACTAGGACCTGAGTGGGGCCAAGAGACCCAGTACTTC. It is translated as CASRLGPEWGQETQYF.

This clonotype was found many times. The chain couples TRBV28 to TRBJ2-7, with D uncertain. From germline, CDR1 is MDHEN and CDR2 SYDVKM. The CDR3 covers 15 residues. Trimming left V 4 bases short and J 3 bases short, with 16 bases between. CDR3 residues: CASSSPEILVYEQYF. The CDR3 DNA reads as TGTGCCAGCAGTTCCCCGGAAATTCTAGTCTACGAGCAGTACTTC.

This clonotype was found many times. The junction shows a germline mismatch at one end, possibly a read error. The chain links TRBV18 to TRBJ2-2, with D uncertain. The CDR3 length is 15 residues. Germline V gene data show CDR1 as KGHSH and CDR2 as LQKENI. For the CDR3, the DNA is TGTGCCAGCTCACCACCCCTAATTTCAACCGAGGAGCTGTTTTTT. Protein sequence: CASSPPLISTEELFF.

This clonotype was seen ten or more times. The chain couples TRBV11-2 to TRBJ2-1, with D unclear. The V end lost 3 bases, the J end lost 0 bases, and 9 bases lay between the germline ends. The germline V gene encodes CDR1 SGHAT and CDR2 FQNNGV. The CDR3 sequence is 15 residues long. The CDR3: CASSLGVNSYNEQFF. DNA for the CDR3: TGTGCCAGCAGCTTGGGCGTCAACTCCTACAATGAGCAGTTCTTC.

This clonotype was recorded a few times. The CDR3 nucleotides are TGTGCCAGCAGTTTGGGACACCGAAAGGAGCAGTACTTC. It specifies CASSLGHRKEQYF. The chain has TRBV28 and TRBJ2-7; D is perhaps TRBD1 (6 bases). V gave up 3 bases and J gave up 7 bases, with 13 bases separating them. CDR1 and CDR2 from the germline V gene are MDHEN and SYDVKM. This CDR3 is built from 13 residues.

This clonotype was detected only a few times. V usage is TRBV20-1 and J usage is TRBJ2-7, with TRBD2 matching 10 bases. V dropped 3 bases and J dropped 5; count of bases not matched to a gene: 7. Germline V gene lookup returns CDR1 DFQATT and CDR2 SNEGSKA (reference sequence). The CDR3 consists of 14 residues. CDR3 coding DNA: TGCAGTGCTAGGGGTCCTAGCGGGAGCGACGAGCAGTACTTC. Its translation: CSARGPSGSDEQYF.

The sample holds many counts of this clonotype. J is TRBJ2-7 and V is TRBV30; D remains ambiguous. Germline V gene data show CDR1 as GTSNPN and CDR2 as SVGIG (reference sequence). Trimming shortened V by 0 bases and J by 1 base, and 7 bases separated the two germline ends. The CDR3 is made up of 13 amino acids. The CDR3 nucleotides are TGTGCCTGGAGTGTAATACCGTCCTACGAGCAGTACTTC. Its protein is CAWSVIPSYEQYF.

This clonotype was seen more than once but under ten times. The rearrangement joins TRBV2 to TRBJ2-1, with D uncertain. This CDR3 comprises 12 residues. Germline lookup yields CDR1 SNHLY and CDR2 FYNNEI. V lost 1 base, J lost 5 bases, and 3 bases lay in between. CDR3 region: CASSEGDNEQFF. For the CDR3, the DNA is TGTGCCAGCAGTGAAGGCGACAATGAGCAGTTCTTC.